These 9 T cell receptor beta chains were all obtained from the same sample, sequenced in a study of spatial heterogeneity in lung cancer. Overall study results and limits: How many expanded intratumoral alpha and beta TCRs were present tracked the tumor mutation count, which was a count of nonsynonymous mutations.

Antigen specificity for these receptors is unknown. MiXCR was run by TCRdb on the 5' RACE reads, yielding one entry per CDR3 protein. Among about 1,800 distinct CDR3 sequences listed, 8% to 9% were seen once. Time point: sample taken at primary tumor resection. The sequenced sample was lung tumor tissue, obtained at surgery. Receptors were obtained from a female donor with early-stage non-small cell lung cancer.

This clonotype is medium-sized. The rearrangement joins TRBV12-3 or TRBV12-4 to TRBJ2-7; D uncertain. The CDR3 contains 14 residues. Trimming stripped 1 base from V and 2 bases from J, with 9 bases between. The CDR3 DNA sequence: TGTGCCAGCAGTTTAGGTCTCAGAACCTACGAGCAGTACTTC. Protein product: CASSLGLRTYEQYF.

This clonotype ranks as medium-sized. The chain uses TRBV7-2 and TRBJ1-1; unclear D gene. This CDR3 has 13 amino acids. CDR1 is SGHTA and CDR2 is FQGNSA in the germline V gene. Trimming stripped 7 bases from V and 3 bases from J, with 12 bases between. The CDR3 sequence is CASTYTFDTEAFF. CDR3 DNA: TGTGCCAGCACTTACACGTTTGACACTGAAGCTTTCTTT.

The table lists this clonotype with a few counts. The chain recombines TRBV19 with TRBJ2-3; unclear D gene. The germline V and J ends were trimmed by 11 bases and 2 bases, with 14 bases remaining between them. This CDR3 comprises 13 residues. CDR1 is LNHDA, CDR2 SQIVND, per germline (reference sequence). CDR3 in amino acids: CAAAVSPTDTQYF. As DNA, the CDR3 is TGTGCCGCCGCGGTTTCACCCACAGATACGCAGTATTTT. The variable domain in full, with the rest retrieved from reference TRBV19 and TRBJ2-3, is DGGITQSPKYLFRKEGQNVTLSCEQNLNHDAMYWYRQDPGQGLRLIYYSQIVNDFQKGDIAEGYSVSREKKESFPLTVTSAQKNPTAFYLCAAAVSPTDTQYFGPGTRLTVL.

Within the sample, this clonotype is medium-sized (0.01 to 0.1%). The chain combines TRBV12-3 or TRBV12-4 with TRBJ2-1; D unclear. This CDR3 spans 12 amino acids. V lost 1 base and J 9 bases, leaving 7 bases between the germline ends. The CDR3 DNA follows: TGTGCCAGCAGTTTAGTAGAGAGTGAGCAGTTCTTC. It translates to CASSLVESEQFF.

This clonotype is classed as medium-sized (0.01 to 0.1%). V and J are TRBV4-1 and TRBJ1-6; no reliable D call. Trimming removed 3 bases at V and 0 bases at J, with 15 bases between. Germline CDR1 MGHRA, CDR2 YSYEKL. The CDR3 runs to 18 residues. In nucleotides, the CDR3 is TGCGCCAGCAGCCATCCCACTGGGCGGAGCTCCTATAATTCACCCCTCCACTTT. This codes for CASSHPTGRSSYNSPLHF.

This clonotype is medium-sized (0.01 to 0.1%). CDR3 DNA: TGTGCCAGCAGCTCCGGGACAGGGTCTCAGCCCCAGCATTTT. Translating gives CASSSGTGSQPQHF. V usage is TRBV28 and J usage is TRBJ1-5; 9 bases match TRBD1. The junction had 6 bases not matched to a gene; V was cut back by 6 bases and J by 6 bases. There are 14 residues in the CDR3. Looked up from germline, CDR1 is MDHEN and CDR2 is SYDVKM.

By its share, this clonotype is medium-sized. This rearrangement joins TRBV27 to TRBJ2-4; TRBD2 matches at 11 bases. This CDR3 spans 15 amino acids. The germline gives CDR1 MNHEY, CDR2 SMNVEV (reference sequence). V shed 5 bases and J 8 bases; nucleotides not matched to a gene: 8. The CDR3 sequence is CASSPLKLAGDIQYF. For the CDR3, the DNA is TGTGCCAGCAGTCCCCTAAAACTAGCGGGAGACATTCAGTACTTC.

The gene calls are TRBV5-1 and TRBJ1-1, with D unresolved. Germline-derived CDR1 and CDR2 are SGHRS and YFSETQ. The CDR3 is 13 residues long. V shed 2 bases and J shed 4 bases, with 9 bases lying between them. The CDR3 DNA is TGCGCCAGCAGCTTTGGGTTAGGCACTGAAGCTTTCTTT. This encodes CASSFGLGTEAFF.

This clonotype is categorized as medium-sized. This chain's CDR3 is CSGWSGSDTQYF. Written as DNA, the CDR3 is TGCAGTGGGTGGTCAGGATCTGATACGCAGTATTTT. This chain joins TRBV29-1 and TRBJ2-3; no clear D. The CDR3 extends over 12 amino acids. CDR1 is SQVTM and CDR2 is ANQGSEA in the germline V gene.